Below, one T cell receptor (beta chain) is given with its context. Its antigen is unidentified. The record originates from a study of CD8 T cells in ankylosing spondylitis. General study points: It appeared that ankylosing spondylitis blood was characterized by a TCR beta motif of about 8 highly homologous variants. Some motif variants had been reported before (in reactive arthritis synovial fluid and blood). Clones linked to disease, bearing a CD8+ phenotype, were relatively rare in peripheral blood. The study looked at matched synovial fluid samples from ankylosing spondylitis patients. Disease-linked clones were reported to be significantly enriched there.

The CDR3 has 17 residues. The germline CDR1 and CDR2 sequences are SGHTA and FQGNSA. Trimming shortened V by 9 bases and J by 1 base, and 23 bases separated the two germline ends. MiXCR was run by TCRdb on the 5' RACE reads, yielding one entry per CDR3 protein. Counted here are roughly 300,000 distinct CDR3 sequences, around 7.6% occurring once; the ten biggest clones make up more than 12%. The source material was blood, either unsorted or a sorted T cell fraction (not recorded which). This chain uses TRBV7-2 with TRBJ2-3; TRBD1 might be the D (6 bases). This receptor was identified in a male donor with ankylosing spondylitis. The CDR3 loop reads CASILRGTRRGTDTQYF. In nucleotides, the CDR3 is TGTGCCAGTATCCTAAGAGGGACACGTAGAGGCACAGATACGCAGTATTTT.